The 31 T cell receptor beta chains presented below share a single source sample, sequenced in a study of blood T cell repertoires in COVID-19. TCRdb's table, derived via immunoSEQ multiplex PCR, lists solely in-frame clones and lacks some. The sample consists of 250,000 to 300,000 clones, around four fifths of them appearing once. Sequencing input: peripheral blood. Receptors originate from a man in his 60s who had recovered from COVID-19.

In DNA form, the CDR3 reads TGTGCCAGCAAGGAGGGGGCCGGGACCGGGGAGCTGTTTTTT. This gives the protein CASKEGAGTGELFF. The rearrangement links TRBV7-7 to TRBJ2-2, with D tentatively TRBD1 (7 bases). The CDR3 is 14 residues long. The germline V gene has CDR1 SSHAT and CDR2 FNYEAQ (reference sequence). The V and J ends lost 7 bases and 5 bases respectively, with 14 bases between them.

The rearrangement joins TRBV9 to TRBJ2-3, with unresolved D. The germline V gene encodes CDR1 SGDLS and CDR2 YYNGEE. Between the trimmed V and J ends, which lost 4 bases and 2 bases, there was a span of 11 bases. The CDR3 loop spans 14 amino acids. CDR3 in amino acids: CASSIRSNTDTQYF. The CDR3 region has the DNA TGTGCCAGCAGCATAAGGAGTAACACAGATACGCAGTATTTT. The full variable domain, in which reference TRBV9 and TRBJ2-3 provide the parts outside the CDR3, is DSGVTQTPKHLITATGQRVTLRCSPRSGDLSVYWYQQSLDQGLQFLIQYYNGEERAKGNILERFSAQQFPDLHSELNLSSLELGDSALYFCASSIRSNTDTQYFGPGTRLTVL.

Notes on this clone: In the same sample, other DNA sequences code for this CDR3. The gene calls are TRBV6-5 and TRBJ2-7; the match to TRBD1 covers 9 bases. The germline gives CDR1 MNHEY, CDR2 SVGAGI. V trimming: 6 bases; J trimming: 1 base; junction bases outside the gene matches: 4. The CDR3 runs 14 residues. The chain's CDR3 is CASRGQGRSYEQYF. The CDR3 DNA sequence: TGTGCCAGCAGAGGACAGGGGCGATCCTACGAGCAGTACTTC.

The chain employs TRBV5-5 and TRBJ2-7; D possibly corresponds to TRBD1 (5 bases). The CDR3 has 17 residues. Per germline, CDR1 SGHKS and CDR2 YYEKEE (reference sequence). Between the trimmed V and J ends, which lost 0 bases and 3 bases, there was a span of 19 bases. CDR3 loop: CASSLAVDSGRGYEQYF. The DNA for the CDR3 is TGTGCCAGCAGCTTGGCCGTAGACAGTGGAAGGGGCTACGAGCAGTACTTC.

The chain combines TRBV29-1 with TRBJ2-1, with TRBD1 matching over 9 bases. Germline values: CDR1 SQVTM, CDR2 ANQGSEA. Germline trimming cut 0 bases from V and 4 bases from J; bases unmatched to any gene: 4. The CDR3 totals 15 residues. The CDR3 nucleotides read TGCAGCGTTGAAGACGCGGGACAGGGTTACAATGAGCAGTTCTTC. Its translation is CSVEDAGQGYNEQFF.

The chain is built from TRBV12-3 or TRBV12-4 and TRBJ2-5; possibly TRBD2 for D (6 bases). V was trimmed by 6 bases and J by 5 bases, leaving 10 bases between them. The CDR3 is made up of 12 amino acids. The CDR3: CASRRGWETQYF. For the CDR3, the DNA is TGTGCCAGCAGACGGGGGTGGGAGACCCAGTACTTC.

The chain has TRBV11-2 and TRBJ1-5; possible D gene TRBD1, 5 bases. This CDR3 region has 14 residues. V gave up 5 bases and J gave up 2 bases, with 10 bases separating them. Germline CDR1 and CDR2: SGHAT and FQNNGV. Written as DNA, the CDR3 is TGTGCCAGCAGCGCCGGGGGGGGCAATCAGCCCCAGCATTTT. Translating gives CASSAGGGNQPQHF.

The genes are TRBV5-1 and TRBJ1-1, with D unresolved. The V gene's germline CDR1 is SGHRS and CDR2 YFSETQ. CDR3 length equals 15 residues. The V end lost 0 bases, the J end lost 0 bases, and 9 bases lay between the germline ends. CDR3 sequence (DNA): TGCGCCAGCAGCTTGGCGTCAGAGGTGAACACTGAAGCTTTCTTT. It encodes CASSLASEVNTEAFF.

The chain is built from TRBV7-9 and TRBJ1-2; no definite D call. The germline V gene has CDR1 SEHNR and CDR2 FQNEAQ (reference sequence). V was cut by 1 base and J by 5 bases, with 17 bases left in between. The CDR3 totals 16 residues. The DNA for the CDR3 is TGTGCCAGCAGCTTAGGAGAAGAACTGCATCTGTATGGCTACACCTTC. Protein product: CASSLGEELHLYGYTF.

CDR3 DNA: TGTGCCAGTAACAGGGGGCTGAACACTGAAGCTTTCTTT. Translating it yields CASNRGLNTEAFF. The V gene is TRBV19, the J gene TRBJ1-1; 9 bases are a match to TRBD1. Germline V gene sequence: CDR1 LNHDA, CDR2 SQIVND (reference sequence). This CDR3 comprises 13 residues. J lost 0 bases, V lost 7 bases, and 0 bases had no gene match.

The V call is TRBV15, the J call TRBJ1-1; the match to TRBD1 covers 7 bases. Germline CDR1 and CDR2: LNHNV and YYDKDF (reference sequence). Trimming at V came to 3 bases and at J to 4 bases, leaving 8 bases not matched to a gene. The CDR3 length is 15 residues. Written as DNA, the CDR3 is TGTGCCACCAGCAGGGATGACAGGGCGGGCACTGAAGCTTTCTTT. Translation: CATSRDDRAGTEAFF.

The chain has TRBV4-2 and TRBJ1-4, with D maybe TRBD1 (6 bases). Germline CDR1 reads LGHNA; CDR2 reads YNFKEQ. V was trimmed by 0 bases and J by 5 bases, leaving 13 bases between them. The length of the CDR3 is 16 residues. The CDR3 sequence: CASSQDIVGQNEKLFF. DNA for the CDR3: TGTGCCAGCAGCCAAGATATTGTCGGACAGAATGAAAAACTGTTTTTT.

This chain connects TRBV29-1 to TRBJ2-7; TRBD1 agrees at 7 bases. Germline values: CDR1 SQVTM, CDR2 ANQGSEA. With V trimmed by 5 bases and J by 6 bases, 7 bases remained unmatched. The CDR3 is 12 residues long. The CDR3 protein is CSVRQGPAEQYF. DNA of the CDR3: TGCAGCGTTCGACAGGGACCCGCCGAGCAGTACTTC.

The chain recombines TRBV20-1 with TRBJ1-1; D gene unclear. The CDR3 has 11 residues. In germline, CDR1 is DFQATT, CDR2 SNEGSKA (reference sequence). V was pared by 6 bases and J by 4 bases, with 9 bases between. In DNA, the CDR3 is TGCAGTGCACAGACCCCCACTGAAGCTTTCTTT. Translating gives CSAQTPTEAFF.

The chain is built from TRBV30 and TRBJ2-2; D perhaps matches TRBD2 (5 bases). Trimming cost V 0 bases and J 5 bases, with 16 bases left between them. Germline V gene data show CDR1 as GTSNPN and CDR2 as SVGIG (reference sequence). The CDR3 length is 16 residues. This CDR3 is CAWSVLPAGITGELFF. CDR3 bases: TGTGCCTGGAGTGTACTCCCGGCGGGCATAACCGGGGAGCTGTTTTTT.

The chain joins TRBV19 to TRBJ2-5; TRBD1 might be the D (5 bases). Germline V gene data show CDR1 as LNHDA and CDR2 as SQIVND (reference sequence). The CDR3 loop spans 16 amino acids. Trimming shortened V by 0 bases and J by 5 bases, and 16 bases separated the two germline ends. The CDR3 region has the DNA TGTGCCAGTAGTATAGATTGGGGCGGCAGGGATGAGACCCAGTACTTC. Amino acid sequence: CASSIDWGGRDETQYF. Full variable domain (outside the CDR3, taken from reference TRBV19 and TRBJ2-5): DGGITQSPKYLFRKEGQNVTLSCEQNLNHDAMYWYRQDPGQGLRLIYYSQIVNDFQKGDIAEGYSVSREKKESFPLTVTSAQKNPTAFYLCASSIDWGGRDETQYFGPGTRLLVL.

This clone has more than one count but fewer than ten. Here the CDR3 reads CASSQPGLGFEQYF. The CDR3 DNA is TGTGCCAGCAGCCAGCCAGGGCTAGGCTTTGAGCAGTACTTC. The genes are TRBV3-1 (or the pseudogene TRBV3-2) and TRBJ2-7, with D perhaps TRBD1 (5 bases). The germline CDR1 and CDR2 sequences are LGHDT and YNNKEL (reference sequence). This CDR3 contains 14 residues. V was cut by 3 bases and J by 7 bases, with 16 bases left in between.

CDR3 sequence (DNA): TGTGCCAGCAGCCCTGGTTTGAGGGTAGTGAACACTGAAGCTTTCTTT. Its protein is CASSPGLRVVNTEAFF. V gene TRBV9 combines with J gene TRBJ1-1; D not certain. The CDR3 totals 16 residues. Trimming shortened V by 4 bases and J by 0 bases, and 16 bases separated the two germline ends. CDR1 and CDR2 from the germline V gene are SGDLS and YYNGEE.

This rearrangement joins TRBV6-5 to TRBJ1-1, with D tentatively TRBD1 (5 bases). The CDR3 is 13 amino acids. Germline CDR1 is MNHEY and CDR2 is SVGAGI. V was cut by 5 bases and J by 7 bases, with 14 bases left in between. CDR3 sequence (DNA): TGTGCCAGCAGTATAGGGGTCTTAGGTGAAGCTTTCTTT. Translated, it gives CASSIGVLGEAFF.

This chain connects TRBV19 to TRBJ1-5; unclear D gene. Trimming pared 3 bases from V and 5 bases from J, leaving 14 bases between. The CDR3 is made up of 15 amino acids. The V gene's germline CDR1 is LNHDA and CDR2 SQIVND (reference sequence). The CDR3 loop reads CASSIGRTSYQPQHF. CDR3 bases: TGTGCCAGTAGTATTGGGAGAACAAGCTATCAGCCCCAGCATTTT. The full variable domain, in which reference TRBV19 and TRBJ1-5 provide the parts outside the CDR3, is DGGITQSPKYLFRKEGQNVTLSCEQNLNHDAMYWYRQDPGQGLRLIYYSQIVNDFQKGDIAEGYSVSREKKESFPLTVTSAQKNPTAFYLCASSIGRTSYQPQHFGDGTRLSIL.

The chain couples TRBV6-5 to TRBJ1-5; D might be TRBD1 (5 bases). Trimming shortened V by 0 bases and J by 4 bases, and 7 bases separated the two germline ends. CDR3 size: 14 residues. Germline CDR1 and CDR2: MNHEY and SVGAGI. The CDR3 sequence: CASSYSAGNQPQHF. Written as DNA, the CDR3 is TGTGCCAGCAGTTACTCGGCAGGGAATCAGCCCCAGCATTTT.

The V call is TRBV27, the J call TRBJ1-2; D is possibly TRBD1 (5 bases). The length of the CDR3 is 13 residues. Germline V gene sequence: CDR1 MNHEY, CDR2 SMNVEV (reference sequence). The germline V and J ends were trimmed by 1 base and 6 bases, with 9 bases remaining between them. The chain's CDR3 is CASSLLGTDGYTF. Here the CDR3 DNA reads TGTGCCAGCAGTTTATTGGGGACTGATGGCTACACCTTC.

The chain couples TRBV25-1 to TRBJ2-7; possible D gene TRBD2, 7 bases. The V gene's germline CDR1 is MGHDK and CDR2 SYGVNS. The V end was cut by 3 bases, the J end by 2 bases, with 14 bases between. The CDR3 is 15 amino acids. In DNA form, the CDR3 reads TGTGCCAGCAGTGATGGGGGGGCTAGACCCTACGAGCAGTACTTC. Amino acids: CASSDGGARPYEQYF.

This sequence joins TRBV12-5 and TRBJ1-5; perhaps TRBD1 as D (5 bases). V lost 0 bases, J lost 2 bases, and 11 bases lay in between. The CDR3 covers 16 residues. Per germline, CDR1 LGHNT and CDR2 FRNRAP. CDR3 protein: CASGLVSLTGNQPQHF. CDR3 in DNA: TGTGCTAGTGGTTTGGTAAGTCTGACAGGCAATCAGCCCCAGCATTTT.

The chain's CDR3 is CASSYSGTGYGYTF. Written as DNA, the CDR3 is TGTGCCAGCAGCTATTCCGGGACAGGGTATGGCTACACCTTC. V and J are TRBV7-9 and TRBJ1-2, with TRBD1 identical over 9 bases. The V gene's germline CDR1 is SEHNR and CDR2 FQNEAQ (reference sequence). Trimming at V came to 4 bases and at J to 5 bases, leaving 5 bases not matched to a gene. The CDR3 extends over 14 amino acids.

The chain employs TRBV3-1 (or the pseudogene TRBV3-2) and TRBJ1-6; 7 bases fit TRBD1. This CDR3 is built from 14 residues. The ends lost 4 bases at V and 12 bases at J; junction bases unmatched: 9. Germline loops: CDR1 LGHDT, CDR2 YNNKEL (reference sequence). CDR3 region: CASSPGQPSGPLHF. CDR3 nucleotide sequence: TGTGCCAGCAGCCCGGGACAGCCCTCGGGACCCCTCCACTTT.

The chain has TRBV19 and TRBJ1-2; the D is unclear. V lost 6 bases and J 2 bases, leaving 22 bases between the germline ends. Germline CDR1 LNHDA, CDR2 SQIVND (reference sequence). The CDR3 extends over 17 amino acids. CDR3 loop: CASRPGWEMVPNYGYTF. CDR3 nucleotide sequence: TGTGCCAGTAGACCTGGTTGGGAGATGGTCCCCAACTATGGCTACACCTTC.

This sequence joins TRBV7-6 and TRBJ2-7; 8 bases match TRBD1. V lost 5 bases, J lost 6 bases, and 9 bases stayed unmatched. CDR1 SGHVS and CDR2 FNYEAQ come from the germline V gene. The CDR3 has 14 amino acids. CDR3 DNA sequence: TGTGCCAGCAGCACCGGGACAGGCACTGGCGAGCAGTACTTC. Encoded protein: CASSTGTGTGEQYF.

J is TRBJ2-3 and V is TRBV5-4, with 8 bases identical to TRBD2. V was pared by 0 bases and J by 3 bases, with 3 bases of the junction left unmatched. CDR1 SGHNT and CDR2 YYREEE come from the germline V gene (reference sequence). The CDR3 loop spans 15 amino acids. The CDR3 region has the DNA TGTGCCAGCAGCTTGGCGGGGGGGTTGACAGATACGCAGTATTTT. It yields the protein CASSLAGGLTDTQYF.

V is TRBV7-6 and J is TRBJ1-6; D possibly corresponds to TRBD1 (5 bases). Germline V CDR1 and CDR2: SGHVS, FNYEAQ. With 4 bases removed from V and 5 bases from J, the gap between germline ends came to 18 bases. This CDR3 comprises 17 residues. CDR3 DNA: TGTGCCAGCAGCTCGGGACCGGGAGGCCTTAATAATTCACCCCTCCACTTT. Its translation is CASSSGPGGLNNSPLHF.

The genes are TRBV11-2 and TRBJ1-1, with TRBD1 matching 7 bases. After removal of 5 bases from V and 4 bases from J, the junction contained 13 bases not matched to a gene. Germline CDR1 is SGHAT and CDR2 is FQNNGV. CDR3 size: 16 residues. The CDR3, as DNA: TGTGCCAGCAGCCCCGGCACAGGGGTGTTTAGCACTGAAGCTTTCTTT. Protein: CASSPGTGVFSTEAFF.